These T cell receptor beta chains were read from a single sample in a study of identical twins. TCRdb used MiXCR to reprocess the 5' RACE reads, holding one entry per CDR3 protein. The sample holds about 220,000 distinct CDR3 sequences; 6.5% to 8% are singletons and the top ten take roughly 15%. The same specimen was also included in a second study, on T cells expressing NK-cell markers.

Sequencing input: CD8+ T cells sorted from blood. These receptors all come from a woman aged 18 to 35 in good health. CDR3s include the opening cysteine and the closing phenylalanine or tryptophan. D genes are given only for firm matches. Only part of the rows carry a size: once, few, many, or a class if the clone is expanded.

TRBV6-5,many,TRBJ2-2,.,TGTGCCAGCAGTTACTCGAGTCCGGATGCCGGGGAGCTGTTTTTT,CASSYSSPDAGELFF
TRBV7-9,many,TRBJ2-7,.,TGTGCCAGCAGCATCTTGGACACCTACGAGCAGTACTTC,CASSILDTYEQYF
TRBV12-3/TRBV12-4,many,TRBJ2-7,TRBD2,TGTGCCAGCAGTTTGCGGGCTAGCGGGAGGCTCCTCTACGAGCAGTACTTC,CASSLRASGRLLYEQYF
TRBV9,many,TRBJ2-2,TRBD2,TGTGCCAGCAGCCCTGGGGGGACTAGCGGCACCGGGGAGCTGTTTTTT,CASSPGGTSGTGELFF
TRBV2,.,TRBJ2-7,.,TGTGCCAGCAGTGCCAGCGTTACCTACGAGCAGTACTTC,CASSASVTYEQYF
TRBV5-6,few,TRBJ2-1,TRBD2,TGTGCCAGCAGCCTGATGACTAGCGGGAGGGTGGATGAGCAGTTCTTC,CASSLMTSGRVDEQFF
TRBV4-2,many,TRBJ2-3,TRBD2,TGTGCCAGCAGCCAAGAGCGTAGCGGGGGCCCAGATACGCAGTATTTT,CASSQERSGGPDTQYF
TRBV4-1,few,TRBJ2-1,.,TGCGCCAGCAGTTATCAGGGCCTTGAGCAGTTCTTC,CASSYQGLEQFF
TRBV2,.,TRBJ2-2,.,TGTGCCAGCAGTGGTCTAGGTATCGGGGAGCTGTTTTTT,CASSGLGIGELFF
TRBV6-5,few,TRBJ1-6,.,TGTGCCAGCAGTTACACTGCTCCGGCAGGGACACATAATTCACCCCTCCACTTT,CASSYTAPAGTHNSPLHF
TRBV20-1,few,TRBJ1-1,.,TGCAGTGCTGCCCCCCGGTATCTAACTGAAGCTTTCTTT,CSAAPRYLTEAFF
TRBV7-9,.,TRBJ2-1,.,TGTGCCAGCAGCTTAGTTGCCAGGAACAATGAGCAGTTCTTC,CASSLVARNNEQFF
TRBV3-1,few,TRBJ2-7,.,TGTGCCAGCAGCAGAGGACAGCCAGCCGTCTACGAGCAGTACTTC,CASSRGQPAVYEQYF
TRBV30,.,TRBJ1-5,.,TGTGCCTGGAGTGGGCAGGGCAATCAGCCCCAGCATTTT,CAWSGQGNQPQHF
TRBV27,few,TRBJ1-6,.,TGTGCCAGCAGTATCGGACTGTTCAATTCACCCCTCCACTTT,CASSIGLFNSPLHF
TRBV11-2,.,TRBJ2-5,TRBD2,TGTGCCAGCAGCCTAGCGGGAGTGTTCCAAGAGACCCAGTACTTC,CASSLAGVFQETQYF
TRBV3-1,.,TRBJ2-7,.,TGTGCCAGCAGCCGTGTACCGAGAAAACTGCCCTACGAGCAGTACTTC,CASSRVPRKLPYEQYF
TRBV6-5,.,TRBJ2-7,TRBD1,TGTGCCAGCAGTTTTCCCCGGGGACAGGGTGGCGAGCAGTACTTC,CASSFPRGQGGEQYF
TRBV11-2,.,TRBJ2-1,.,TGTGCCAGCAGCTTAATGACAGGATCGGATGAGCAGTTCTTC,CASSLMTGSDEQFF
TRBV3-1,few,TRBJ2-3,.,TGTGCCAGCAGCCAAGTCGGAAGGGGGGATACGCAGTATTTT,CASSQVGRGDTQYF